The source of this TCR beta chain is a study of blood T cell repertoires in COVID-19. Study background: Whether acute or convalescent, the COVID-19 samples came from the United States, Italy and Spain. The cDNA or gDNA used as material had been derived from T cells, B-cell-depleted T cells, or PBMCs.

How the authors handled the data: From reference gene primer amplification, estimates of nucleated cell counts were derived. Measured with immunoSEQ multiplex PCR; TCRdb has only the in-frame clones, and not every one. V, J and clone size reflect that table, while D and trimming were determined from the DNA. Among about 360,000 clones listed, more than 75% were seen once. The receptor's source is a human donor in a cohort sampled during active COVID-19. Source material: peripheral blood.

This CDR3 is CASSQDRGGRTSFFF. The CDR3 region has the DNA TGCGCCAGCAGCCAAGATAGGGGGGGGAGGACTAGTTTTTTCTTC. The chain links TRBV4-1 to TRBJ2-1; D might be TRBD2 (7 bases). The germline gives CDR1 MGHRA, CDR2 YSYEKL. The CDR3 consists of 15 residues. Trimming removed 0 bases from V and 16 bases from J, with 22 bases in between.